This T cell receptor (beta chain) was captured in a study of blood T cell dynamics during melanoma immunotherapy. Study summary: Patients with metastatic melanoma got pembrolizumab or nivolumab-ipilimumab as first-line care. Study results and caveats: The study could not tell melanoma-specific clones from general immune activation. Unlike progressors, later disease-control patients had W3 repertoires gaining clonality or diversity.

Profiled with immunoSEQ multiplex PCR; TCRdb holds only in-frame clones, not every one. The sample has 10,000 to 13,000 clones, less than 90% seen once. Indicated time point: week 3, after first cycle of checkpoint inhibitor. At 12 weeks after first infusion, RECIST 1.1 defined response for most patients. This clone is medium-sized. Its antigen is as yet unknown. Germline lookup yields CDR1 SNHLY and CDR2 FYNNEI. V shed 5 bases, J shed 0 bases, and the junction held 10 bases outside the gene matches. The CDR3 totals 16 residues. Specimen: blood, collected from a patient treated with checkpoint blockade. The chain uses TRBV2 and TRBJ2-7; TRBD1 matches at 7 bases. This TCR was sampled from a human donor with melanoma. The CDR3 reads CASSSQTGLYSYEQYF. Here the CDR3 DNA reads TGTGCCAGCAGTTCCCAGACAGGGTTGTACTCCTACGAGCAGTACTTC. The variable domain in full, with the rest retrieved from reference TRBV2 and TRBJ2-7, is EPEVTQTPSHQVTQMGQEVILRCVPISNHLYFYWYRQILGQKVEFLVSFYNNEISEKSEIFDDQFSVERPDGSNFTLKIRSTKLEDSAMYFCASSSQTGLYSYEQYFGPGTRLTVT.